These 29 T cell receptor beta chains share one sample of origin, sequenced in a study of OX40 agonist ivuxolimab in advanced cancers. Measured with immunoSEQ multiplex PCR; TCRdb has only the in-frame clones, and not every one. The sample includes just under 80,000 clones, roughly 90% seen only once; the top ten take around 0.4%. The material was CD4+ or CD8+ T cells sorted from blood, obtained in a trial of the OX40 agonist ivuxolimab. The receptors were sampled from an adult with an advanced solid tumor such as melanoma, head and neck, liver or kidney cancer.

The V gene is TRBV2, the J gene TRBJ2-7; 9 positions agree with TRBD1. This CDR3 contains 16 residues. V was pared by 7 bases and J by 2 bases, with 12 bases of the junction left unmatched. Germline V gives CDR1 SNHLY, CDR2 FYNNEI. CDR3 protein: CASTQIAGTGPYEQYF. The CDR3, as DNA: TGTGCCAGCACTCAAATCGCTGGGACAGGGCCCTACGAGCAGTACTTC.

CDR3 region: CASSPFPRGQVQETQYF. CDR3 nucleotides: TGTGCCAGCTCACCTTTTCCTAGGGGACAGGTACAAGAGACCCAGTACTTC. The gene calls are TRBV18 and TRBJ2-5, with 8 bases lining up with TRBD1. Germline CDR1 KGHSH, CDR2 LQKENI. The CDR3 loop spans 17 amino acids. V gave up 3 bases and J gave up 2 bases; unmatched junction bases: 11.

V is TRBV27 and J is TRBJ2-3; 7 bases agree with TRBD1. Germline assignment: CDR1 MNHEY and CDR2 SMNVEV (reference sequence). The V and J ends lost 6 bases and 0 bases, in that order; junction bases with no gene match: 9. This CDR3 is 16 amino acids long. CDR3 in amino acids: CASRDDDRASTDTQYF. The DNA of the CDR3 is TGTGCCAGCAGGGATGACGACAGGGCTAGCACAGATACGCAGTATTTT.

This rearrangement joins TRBV20-1 to TRBJ2-7; 7 positions agree with TRBD1. Germline V gene lookup returns CDR1 DFQATT and CDR2 SNEGSKA (reference sequence). V was pared by 5 bases and J by 6 bases, with 4 bases of the junction left unmatched. The length of the CDR3 is 11 residues. As DNA, the CDR3 is TGCAGTGCTGCCACAGGGGTCGAGCAGTACTTC. This gives the protein CSAATGVEQYF.

The chain combines TRBV5-5 with TRBJ2-1; D possibly matches TRBD1 or TRBD2 (7 bases each). CDR3 length: 15 amino acids. Germline V gene sequence: CDR1 SGHKS, CDR2 YYEKEE (reference sequence). The V and J ends lost 7 bases and 0 bases respectively, with 14 bases between them. The chain's CDR3 is CASSRGDSSYNEQFF. CDR3 DNA: TGTGCCAGCTCCCGGGGGGACAGCTCCTACAATGAGCAGTTCTTC.

This chain joins TRBV2 and TRBJ1-1; 10 bases agree with TRBD1. J gave up 4 bases and V 6 bases, and 2 bases lay outside the gene matches. The CDR3 is made up of 13 amino acids. The germline V gene encodes CDR1 SNHLY and CDR2 FYNNEI. The chain's CDR3 is CASRTGGVTEAFF. CDR3 DNA: TGTGCCAGCAGGACAGGGGGCGTCACTGAAGCTTTCTTT.

This clone showed up just a few times. V usage is TRBV25-1 and J usage is TRBJ1-1, with 8 bases that match TRBD1. Trimming removed 7 bases from V and 4 bases from J; junction bases left unmatched: 8. Looked up from germline, CDR1 is MGHDK and CDR2 is SYGVNS. The CDR3 runs 14 residues. The CDR3 region has the DNA TGTGCCAGCACCAGGGCAGGGGGCTTCACTGAAGCTTTCTTT. Its protein is CASTRAGGFTEAFF.

V gene TRBV7-2 combines with J gene TRBJ1-2, with 7 bases that match TRBD1. Germline assignment: CDR1 SGHTA and CDR2 FQGNSA. The V gene end was trimmed by 2 bases and the J gene end by 10 bases; junction bases not matched to a gene: 10. The CDR3 loop spans 14 amino acids. CDR3 DNA sequence: TGTGCCAGCAGCTTAACCGGGACAGTCTTAGACTACACCTTC. Translation: CASSLTGTVLDYTF. Filled out from reference TRBV7-2 and TRBJ1-2, the complete variable domain reads GAGVSQSPSNKVTEKGKDVELRCDPISGHTALYWYRQSLGQGLEFLIYFQGNSAPDKSGLPSDRFSAERTGGSVSTLTIQRTQQEDSAVYLCASSLTGTVLDYTFGSGTRLTVV.

The CDR3 reads CASSGWTSGSTFF. CDR3 nucleotides: TGTGCCAGCAGTGGTTGGACTAGCGGGAGTACGTTCTTC. This chain joins TRBV2 and TRBJ2-1, with 13 bases lining up with TRBD2. The CDR3 covers 13 residues. Germline CDR1 and CDR2: SNHLY and FYNNEI. The J segment lost 15 bases and the V segment lost 4 bases, leaving 6 bases of the junction unmatched. Complete variable domain (other parts from reference TRBV2 and TRBJ2-1): EPEVTQTPSHQVTQMGQEVILRCVPISNHLYFYWYRQILGQKVEFLVSFYNNEISEKSEIFDDQFSVERPDGSNFTLKIRSTKLEDSAMYFCASSGWTSGSTFFGPGTRLTVL.

The genes are TRBV12-1 and TRBJ2-2. TRBV12-1 is assigned pseudogene status. The CDR3 extends over 12 amino acids. CDR3 bases: TGTGCCAGCAGCTTTGTCCCCGGGGAGCTGTTTTTT. Amino acid sequence: CASSFVPGELFF.

As to this clone: Other DNA sequences within the sample encode an identical CDR3. The V and J genes are TRBV11-3 and TRBJ2-3, with 8 bases lining up with TRBD2. CDR3 length: 14 residues. With 1 base clipped from V and 5 bases from J, the junction kept 2 bases outside the gene matches. CDR1 is SGHNT, CDR2 YENEEA, per germline. The CDR3 bases are TGTGCCAGCAGCTTAGCCCTAGCGGGAGATACGCAGTATTTT. Its translation is CASSLALAGDTQYF.

CDR3 residues: CASSEPTFQEQFF. CDR3 in DNA: TGTGCCAGCAGTGAGCCTACCTTCCAAGAGCAGTTCTTC. The chain is built from TRBV25-1 and TRBJ2-1; the D is unclear. The V gene's germline CDR1 is MGHDK and CDR2 SYGVNS. The CDR3 length is 13 residues. Trimming took off 3 bases at V and 10 bases at J, with 13 bases between the two ends. Based on the CDR3 plus reference TRBV25-1 and TRBJ2-1, the full variable domain is EADIYQTPRYLVIGTGKKITLECSQTMGHDKMYWYQQDPGMELHLIHYSYGVNSTEKGDLSSESTVSRIRTEHFPLTLESARPSHTSQYLCASSEPTFQEQFFGPGTRLTVL.

J is TRBJ2-7 and V is TRBV6-1, with 10 bases matching TRBD2. The CDR3 loop spans 13 amino acids. The germline gives CDR1 MNHNS, CDR2 SASEGT. V trimming: 10 bases; J trimming: 5 bases; junction bases outside the gene matches: 8. The CDR3 DNA sequence: TGTGCCATCCTCCTAGCGGGAGTTCACGAGCAGTACTTC. It codes for CAILLAGVHEQYF.

This chain joins TRBV11-3 and TRBJ2-1; a possible D gene is TRBD2 (5 bases). CDR1 SGHNT and CDR2 YENEEA come from the germline V gene. With 3 bases removed from V and 5 bases from J, the gap between germline ends came to 11 bases. CDR3 length: 14 amino acids. The chain's CDR3 is CASSFLPGDNEQFF. CDR3 in DNA: TGTGCCAGCAGCTTTCTGCCCGGGGACAATGAGCAGTTCTTC. Together with reference TRBV11-3 and TRBJ2-1, the CDR3 gives the full variable domain: EAGVVQSPRYKIIEKKQPVAFWCNPISGHNTLYWYLQNLGQGPELLIRYENEEAVDDSQLPKDRFSAERLKGVDSTLKIQPAELGDSAVYLCASSFLPGDNEQFFGPGTRLTVL.

The J gene is TRBJ2-1, the V gene TRBV6-5; 8 nucleotides match TRBD2. The CDR3 loop spans 14 amino acids. V was pared by 7 bases and J by 8 bases, with 10 bases of the junction left unmatched. In germline, CDR1 is MNHEY, CDR2 SVGAGI. CDR3 amino acids: CASTQTPSGHEQFF. CDR3 sequence (DNA): TGTGCCAGCACCCAAACACCTAGCGGGCATGAGCAGTTCTTC.

DNA of the CDR3: TGTGCCAGTAGTAAAGGGACAACAACTCATGGAGAAAAACTGTTTTTT. Protein: CASSKGTTTHGEKLFF. This chain connects TRBV19 to TRBJ1-4, with D perhaps matching TRBD1 (6 bases). V was cut by 4 bases and J by 8 bases, with 20 bases left in between. Germline V gene data show CDR1 as LNHDA and CDR2 as SQIVND (reference sequence). The CDR3 runs 16 residues.

This chain connects TRBV18 to TRBJ1-1; D not certain. The CDR3 is 14 amino acids. Germline V gene sequence: CDR1 KGHSH, CDR2 LQKENI. Trimming took 3 bases from V and 1 from J, leaving 9 bases between them. The CDR3 DNA is TGTGCCAGCTCACCCGCCGGGCGGAACACTGAAGCTTTCTTT. It specifies CASSPAGRNTEAFF.

CDR3 sequence reads: CASSKGIKGSGNTIYF. CDR3 DNA: TGTGCCAGCAGCAAAGGGATTAAAGGTTCTGGAAACACCATATATTTT. This rearrangement joins TRBV21-1 to TRBJ1-3. TRBV21-1 is given as a pseudogene. The CDR3 extends over 16 amino acids.

The chain employs TRBV30 and TRBJ1-4, with D unresolved. The CDR3 contains 12 residues. The V gene's germline CDR1 is GTSNPN and CDR2 SVGIG (reference sequence). Trimming left V 3 bases short and J 4 bases short, with 6 bases between. CDR3 DNA: TGTGCCTGGAGCATCTATAATGAAAAACTGTTTTTT. Translation gives CAWSIYNEKLFF. Using reference TRBV30 and TRBJ1-4 for the parts outside the CDR3, the full variable domain is SQTIHQWPATLVQPVGSPLSLECTVEGTSNPNLYWYRQAAGRGLQLLFYSVGIGQISSEVPQNLSASRPQDRQFILSSKKLLLSDSGFYLCAWSIYNEKLFFGSGTQLSVL.

The rearrangement joins TRBV28 to TRBJ1-2; TRBD1 agrees at 10 bases. This CDR3 is 14 amino acids long. V was clipped by 6 bases and J by 11 bases; unmatched bases: 12. From germline, CDR1 is MDHEN and CDR2 SYDVKM. CDR3: CASRRSPGQGSYTF. For the CDR3, the DNA is TGTGCCAGCAGACGATCTCCGGGACAGGGGAGTTACACCTTC.

This chain links TRBV19 with TRBJ2-7, with unresolved D. V was clipped by 3 bases and J by 5 bases, with 11 bases between them. The CDR3 totals 13 residues. Germline CDR1 is LNHDA and CDR2 is SQIVND (reference sequence). This CDR3 is CASSMGNGDEQYF. The DNA for the CDR3 is TGTGCCAGTAGTATGGGAAATGGGGACGAGCAGTACTTC.

The chain has TRBV27 and TRBJ1-6, with 7 bases lining up with TRBD1. This CDR3 is built from 18 residues. Germline CDR1 is MNHEY and CDR2 is SMNVEV (reference sequence). Trimming took 0 bases from V and 0 from J; bases not matched to a gene: 5. The CDR3 bases are TGTGCCAGCAGTTTATCCCCTCGACAGGGCTCCTATAATTCACCCCTCCACTTT. Translated: CASSLSPRQGSYNSPLHF.

The chain recombines TRBV11-2 with TRBJ2-1; D unclear. Trimming stripped 3 bases from V and 6 bases from J, with 15 bases between. The V gene's germline CDR1 is SGHAT and CDR2 FQNNGV. This CDR3 contains 15 residues. DNA of the CDR3: TGTGCCAGCAGCTTTTTAACGGGTATCTCCAATGAGCAGTTCTTC. It translates to CASSFLTGISNEQFF.

This sequence joins TRBV5-4 and TRBJ2-5, with 7 bases that match TRBD1. The CDR3 spans 13 residues. Per the germline V gene, CDR1 is SGHNT and CDR2 is YYREEE (reference sequence). Germline trimming cut 4 bases from V and 4 bases from J; bases unmatched to any gene: 4. CDR3 in DNA: TGTGCCAGCAGCCTAAGGGGGCTAGAGACCCAGTACTTC. This codes for CASSLRGLETQYF.

The rearrangement joins TRBV6-9 to TRBJ2-3; 8 bases are a match to TRBD2. Germline lookup yields CDR1 MNHGY and CDR2 SVAAGI. V lost 4 bases and J lost 4; bases outside the gene matches: 4. The CDR3 length is 14 residues. CDR3 loop: CASSLGLVSDTQYF. DNA of the CDR3: TGTGCCAGCAGTTTGGGACTAGTTTCAGATACGCAGTATTTT.

CDR3 residues: CASSQETQYF. In DNA, the CDR3 is TGTGCTAGTTCGCAAGAGACCCAGTACTTC. The J gene is TRBJ2-5, the V gene TRBV12-5; no reliable D call. Germline V gene data show CDR1 as LGHNT and CDR2 as FRNRAP. The CDR3 is 10 residues long. Trimming stripped 8 bases from V and 2 bases from J, with 3 bases between.

The sample holds one count of this clone. The chain recombines TRBV27 with TRBJ1-2; 12 bases fit TRBD1. The germline gives CDR1 MNHEY, CDR2 SMNVEV (reference sequence). V trimming: 5 bases; J trimming: 7 bases; junction bases outside the gene matches: 8. CDR3 length: 15 residues. DNA for the CDR3: TGTGCCAGCAGTCCTGGGACAGGGGGCTTTACTGGCTACACCTTC. Translated, it gives CASSPGTGGFTGYTF.

A single count supports this clone. This chain uses TRBV7-2 with TRBJ1-3, with a weak D call TRBD1 (5 bases). With 6 bases removed from V and 1 base from J, the gap between germline ends came to 25 bases. Germline V gene data show CDR1 as SGHTA and CDR2 as FQGNSA. The CDR3 totals 19 residues. The CDR3 loop reads CASRRGGAGPPSSGNTIYF. For the CDR3, the DNA is TGTGCCAGCAGACGGGGAGGGGCAGGGCCCCCTTCTTCTGGAAACACCATATATTTT.

The J gene is TRBJ2-7, the V gene TRBV7-6, with TRBD2 identical over 9 bases. The CDR3 runs to 16 residues. The germline gives CDR1 SGHVS, CDR2 FNYEAQ. Unmatched junction bases numbered 14, after V lost 6 bases and J lost 5 bases. The CDR3 loop is CASSSRTSVEPNEQYF. The DNA of the CDR3 is TGTGCCAGCAGTTCAAGGACTAGCGTTGAGCCTAACGAGCAGTACTTC.